This TCR beta chain was captured by sequencing in a study of vaccination and CD4 T cells after COVID-19. Stated treatment: roughly nine-day PBMC culture with coronavirus spike peptide pools or control peptides (ViraFEST assay). The authors cultured a few million PBMCs per well with 7.5 to 10 IU/ml IL-2 and 10 ug/ml peptide pools. Concerning this clonotype: Its matching antigen is unknown.

The Oncomine TCR Beta short-read assay generated sequence data from the DNA of cultured CD4+ T cells. Each CDR3 protein is one row after TCRdb ran MiXCR on the PCR reads. The data hold about 13,000 distinct CDR3 sequences, with approximately 50% observed a single time. The receptor comes from a human donor who had recovered from COVID-19. The sample comprised CD4+ T cells from blood, cultured in vitro.

The CDR3 spells CASSLGASGGTIYF. CDR3 DNA: TGTGCCAGCAGCTTAGGGGCAAGCGGGGGGACCATATATTTT. This chain connects TRBV7-2 to TRBJ1-3; D may be TRBD1 (5 bases). The V gene lost 1 base and the J gene lost 10 bases, with 14 bases spanning the gap. This CDR3 contains 14 residues. Germline lookup yields CDR1 SGHTA and CDR2 FQGNSA.